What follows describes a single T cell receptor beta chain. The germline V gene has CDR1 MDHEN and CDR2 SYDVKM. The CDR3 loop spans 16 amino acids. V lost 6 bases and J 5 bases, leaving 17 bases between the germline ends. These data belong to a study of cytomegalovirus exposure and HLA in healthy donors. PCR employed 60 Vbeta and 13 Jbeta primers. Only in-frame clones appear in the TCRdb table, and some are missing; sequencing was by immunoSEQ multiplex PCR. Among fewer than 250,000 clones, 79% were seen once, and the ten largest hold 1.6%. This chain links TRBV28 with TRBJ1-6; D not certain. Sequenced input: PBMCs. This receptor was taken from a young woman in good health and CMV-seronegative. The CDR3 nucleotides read TGTGCCAGCAGCCTAGGGAGTTTGAAAAATAATTCACCCCTCCACTTT. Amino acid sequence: CASSLGSLKNNSPLHF.